The table lists the clone carrying this TCR beta chain with a few counts. Its antigen remains unidentified. This CDR3 is built from 13 residues. The V gene lost 4 bases and the J gene lost 6 bases, with 10 bases spanning the gap. This sample was taken from a study of blood T cells in healthy people across ages. Across the whole study: T cells yielded about one barcoded beta molecule per two cells through template switching.

Alongside a J-beta primer mix, a sample-barcoded 5' primer served in a second PCR lasting about 6 to 12 cycles. TCRdb re-called the 5' RACE reads through MiXCR, storing one row per CDR3 protein. The profile shows roughly 1.5 million distinct CDR3 sequences, less than 45% of them singletons. Each donor was a healthy Caucasian individual from Russia, aged about 6 to 90. Whole-study findings and limits: Observed TCR beta diversity showed a strong correlation with the percentage of naive T cells as measured by flow cytometry. Per million T cells, TCR beta diversity dropped about linearly as age rose.

This clonotype originated in a woman aged 18-29 years in good health. This rearrangement joins TRBV12-3 or TRBV12-4 to TRBJ2-1; weak D call: TRBD1 (6 bases). The sample taken for sequencing was blood. The CDR3 sequence: CASSSDSPNEQFF. The CDR3 nucleotides are TGTGCCAGCAGTTCGGACAGCCCCAATGAGCAGTTCTTC.